This is a list of T cell receptor beta chains from one sample in a study of regulatory T cells in long-lasting Graves disease. TCRdb called the multiplex PCR reads again in MiXCR, with one record for every CDR3 protein. The table shows hundreds of thousands of distinct CDR3 sequences, with 15% to 20% occurring only once. The sample also formed part of further work on T cells in Graves' hyperthyroidism and ophthalmopathy.

Sequenced material: peripheral blood mononuclear cells (PBMCs), taken at new diagnosis, from a patient treated with antithyroid drugs. These receptors came from a woman aged 30 to 39 with Graves disease. CDR3s include the opening cysteine and the closing phenylalanine or tryptophan. D genes are given only for firm matches. Some rows have no size entry. The others give once, few or many, or a class for an expanded clone.

TRBV7-9,NA,TRBJ2-1,NA,TGTGCCAGCAGCCCCGGTTTGGACAATGAGCGGTTCTTC,CASSPGLDNERFF
TRBV30,NA,TRBJ1-5,many,TGTGCCTGGAGTGTACTAGGGCACAGCAATCAGCCCCAGCATTTT,CAWSVLGHSNQPQHF
TRBV20-1,TRBD2,TRBJ2-7,few,TGCAGTGCTAATGGCGGGAGTGGTTCCTACGAGCAGTACTTC,CSANGGSGSYEQYF
TRBV7-2,NA,TRBJ2-5,many,TGTGCCAGCAGCTTCGGTGTCAGGGCCGGTGAAGAGACCCAGTACTTC,CASSFGVRAGEETQYF
TRBV7-8,TRBD1,TRBJ2-5,many,TGTGCCAGCAGGCGACAGGGCCCAGAGACCCAGTACTTC,CASRRQGPETQYF
TRBV12-3/TRBV12-4,TRBD2,TRBJ2-2,NA,TGTGCCAGCAATCTAGCGGGAGGGGAGCTGTTTTTT,CASNLAGGELFF
TRBV7-3,TRBD1,TRBJ2-3,few,TGTGCCAGCAGCTTAGAAGGGACAGGGGGGCTCAGAGGCACAGATACGCAGTATTTT,CASSLEGTGGLRGTDTQYF
TRBV6-2/TRBV6-3,NA,TRBJ2-7,many,TGTGCCAGCAGTTACTGGCTGGGGGCGTCCTACGAGCAGTACTTC,CASSYWLGASYEQYF
TRBV4-1,NA,TRBJ2-1,NA,TGCGCCAGCAGCCAAGAAACATACTCCTACAATGAGCAGTTCTTC,CASSQETYSYNEQFF
TRBV5-1,TRBD1,TRBJ1-5,many,TGCGCCAGCAGCGCCGGGACAGAAAATCAGCCCCAGCATTTT,CASSAGTENQPQHF
TRBV18,NA,TRBJ1-5,NA,TGTGCCAGCTCAACTCTGGGGTATAGCAATCAGCCCCAGCATTTT,CASSTLGYSNQPQHF
TRBV19,NA,TRBJ1-3,many,TGTGCCACCGGGGAACTTAACACCATATATTTT,CATGELNTIYF
TRBV12-3/TRBV12-4,TRBD2,TRBJ2-7,many,TGTGCCAGCACCAACGGGACTAGCGGGACCTACGAGCAGTACTTC,CASTNGTSGTYEQYF
TRBV25-1,TRBD2,TRBJ2-3,many,TGTGCCAGCAGTGCTCGTGGCGCGGGAGCCGCAGATACGCAGTATTTT,CASSARGAGAADTQYF
TRBV6-1,NA,TRBJ1-2,many,TGTGCCAGCAGTGAAGCTCCCTCTCGCGGCTACACCTTC,CASSEAPSRGYTF
TRBV28,NA,TRBJ2-7,many,TGTGCCAGCTCGGATTGGGGCTACGAGCAGTACTTC,CASSDWGYEQYF
TRBV20-1,NA,TRBJ2-3,many,TGCAGTGCTAGAGGATTCAGGGAGACAGATACGCAGTATTTT,CSARGFRETDTQYF
TRBV11-2,TRBD2,TRBJ2-3,many,TGTGCCAGCAGTTCTATACTAGCGGGCCGAGCAGATACGCAGTATTTT,CASSSILAGRADTQYF
TRBV3-1,NA,TRBJ2-1,many,TGTGCCAGCAGCCTTAAAGGAGGGCTCACTTATCCCCACAATGAGCAGTTCTTC,CASSLKGGLTYPHNEQFF
TRBV20-1,NA,TRBJ2-7,many,TGCAGTGCAGTGGTATCCTACGAGCAGTACTTC,CSAVVSYEQYF
TRBV29-1,NA,TRBJ1-1,many,TGCAGCGTTGAACGGGGGACCATGAACACTGAAGCTTTCTTT,CSVERGTMNTEAFF
TRBV12-3/TRBV12-4,NA,TRBJ2-3,many,TGTGCCAGCAGCTTAGGCCCGGGCACAGATACGCAGTATTTT,CASSLGPGTDTQYF
TRBV5-1,NA,TRBJ1-2,NA,TGCGCCAGTGGGCCCAGCGCCTATGGCTACACCTTC,CASGPSAYGYTF
TRBV7-9,NA,TRBJ2-1,many,TGTGCCAGCAGCTTTCCTCAGGGTCGTGAGCAGTTCTTC,CASSFPQGREQFF
TRBV18,TRBD2,TRBJ2-3,NA,TGTGCCAGCTCACCAGAACTAGCGGGAGACACAGATACGCAGTATTTT,CASSPELAGDTDTQYF
TRBV7-2,NA,TRBJ2-5,NA,TGTGCCAGCAGCTTAGGGAGTAGCAAGGAGACCCAGTACTTC,CASSLGSSKETQYF
TRBV20-1,NA,TRBJ2-7,NA,TGCAGTGCTATTGTGCGGGACTCCTACGAGCAGTACTTC,CSAIVRDSYEQYF
TRBV6-5,TRBD1,TRBJ2-7,many,TGTGCCAGCAGTTACTTCCCGGGACAGGGGACCTACGAGCAGTACTTC,CASSYFPGQGTYEQYF
TRBV25-1,NA,TRBJ1-2,few,TGTGCCAGCAGTCCAGCTCCGGGGGAGGGCAACTATGGCTACACCTTC,CASSPAPGEGNYGYTF
TRBV5-1,NA,TRBJ2-6,many,TGCGCCAGCAGCTTGGATGCAGGGGCCGGGGCCAACGTCCTGACTTTC,CASSLDAGAGANVLTF
TRBV4-1,NA,TRBJ1-1,few,TGCGCCAGCAGCCAACCGTTGACAGTGAACACTGAAGCTTTCTTT,CASSQPLTVNTEAFF
TRBV19,NA,TRBJ1-2,NA,TGTGCCAGTAATATAGACGACTATGGCTACACCTTC,CASNIDDYGYTF
TRBV12-3/TRBV12-4,NA,TRBJ1-2,NA,TGTGCCAGCCTCGGGCGGGGGGCGGTTGGCTACACCTTC,CASLGRGAVGYTF
TRBV20-1,NA,TRBJ2-5,many,TGCAGTGCTAGTATACCTTTTGAAGAGACCCAGTACTTC,CSASIPFEETQYF
TRBV2,TRBD1,TRBJ2-2,NA,TGTGCCAGCAGCAAAGCCCGGACAGGGACGAGGAAGGCCGGGGAGCTGTTTTTT,CASSKARTGTRKAGELFF
TRBV20-1,NA,TRBJ2-1,many,TGCAGTGCTAGGGGCAGCACTTTTGATGAGCAGTTCTTC,CSARGSTFDEQFF
TRBV6-1,NA,TRBJ1-4,NA,TGTGCCAGCAAAATGAATGAAAAACTGTTTTTT,CASKMNEKLFF
TRBV28,NA,TRBJ1-2,NA,TGTGCCACCCGACCGAGCTATGGCTACACCTTC,CATRPSYGYTF
TRBV27,TRBD2,TRBJ2-1,many,TGTGCCAGCAGTGCTTTGGTAGCGGGATTCAATGAGCAGTTCTTC,CASSALVAGFNEQFF
TRBV27,NA,TRBJ2-5,NA,TGTGCCAGCAGTTCAGGGGACCTGGAGACCCAGTACTTC,CASSSGDLETQYF
TRBV7-9,NA,TRBJ2-1,many,TGTGCCAGCACCTCTTACTACGGGAGCAATGAGCAGTTCTTC,CASTSYYGSNEQFF
TRBV9,NA,TRBJ1-3,many,TGTGCCAGCTCCCGTGACGGAACCTCTGGAAACACCATATATTTT,CASSRDGTSGNTIYF
TRBV24-1,NA,TRBJ2-2,NA,TGTGCCACCAGTGATCTTTTTGCCGGGGAGCTGTTTTTT,CATSDLFAGELFF
TRBV6-1,TRBD1,TRBJ1-2,few,TGTGCCAGCAGCCCCCGGGACAGGGGGCCGACGGGCTACACCTTC,CASSPRDRGPTGYTF
TRBV11-2,TRBD2,TRBJ2-5,many,TGTGCCAGCAGCTTCAGGGGACTAGCGGGAGAGACCCAGTACTTC,CASSFRGLAGETQYF
TRBV9,NA,TRBJ2-2,many,TGTGCCAGCAGCCCGTGGCCGGACGCGAACACCGGGGAGCTGTTTTTT,CASSPWPDANTGELFF
TRBV20-1,TRBD2,TRBJ2-7,many,TGCAGTGCTAGGGGTTGGGGACTAGCGGGAGGAGAGCAGTACTTC,CSARGWGLAGGEQYF